These 30 T cell receptor beta chains came from one sample sequenced in a study of shared clonotypes between healthy human individuals (dated by TCRdb to about 2020). To prepare the library, the immunoSEQ multiplex PCR assay was applied. The source is immuneACCESS, and TCRdb retained only in-frame sequences with V and J called. Part of the clones is not carried over; for the studies checked, unresolved V genes explain less than half of this, and the remainder is unexplained. Across this sample there are some 2.1 million clones, with 85% to 95% seen only once. The ten top clones hold about 0.13% of the sample. Sequencing was performed on naive CD4+ T cells sorted from blood. What the cell subset or site label conveys for this sample: CD45RA+ positively selected. These receptors were collected from a man between 18 and 35 years old in good health.

This chain connects TRBV9 to TRBJ2-5, with TRBD2 identical over 8 bases. Germline CDR1 and CDR2: SGDLS and YYNGEE. This CDR3 comprises 17 residues. V gave up 0 bases and J gave up 1 base; unmatched junction bases: 8. Here the CDR3 DNA reads TGTGCCAGCAGCGTAGGATCAAGCGGGGGTATCCAAGAGACCCAGTACTTC. This codes for CASSVGSSGGIQETQYF. The whole variable domain, remainder taken from reference TRBV9 and TRBJ2-5, is DSGVTQTPKHLITATGQRVTLRCSPRSGDLSVYWYQQSLDQGLQFLIQYYNGEERAKGNILERFSAQQFPDLHSELNLSSLELGDSALYFCASSVGSSGGIQETQYFGPGTRLLVL.

The chain is built from TRBV11-2 and TRBJ1-2, with TRBD1 as a possible D gene (5 bases). Trimming took off 7 bases at V and 2 bases at J, with 23 bases between the two ends. The CDR3 spans 17 residues. CDR1 and CDR2 from the germline V gene are SGHAT and FQNNGV. The CDR3: CASNRGLLRAGNYGYTF. The DNA of the CDR3 is TGTGCCAGCAACCGGGGGTTACTGCGTGCGGGGAACTATGGCTACACCTTC.

Comments on this clone: Other DNA sequences in this sample translate to the same CDR3. The chain employs TRBV18 and TRBJ2-7; D is ambiguous. From germline, CDR1 is KGHSH and CDR2 LQKENI. Trimming removed 3 bases at V and 0 bases at J, with 6 bases between. The CDR3 extends over 13 amino acids. The CDR3 is CASSPGISYEQYF. As DNA, the CDR3 is TGTGCCAGCTCACCGGGCATCTCCTACGAGCAGTACTTC.

A few counts support this clone. The gene calls are TRBV9 and TRBJ1-6, with D unclear. The V gene's germline CDR1 is SGDLS and CDR2 YYNGEE. The V gene lost 0 bases and the J gene lost 14 bases, with 24 bases spanning the gap. The CDR3 is 17 amino acids. The CDR3 sequence: CASSVVPHPGPIPTLHF. CDR3 bases: TGTGCCAGCAGCGTAGTTCCCCATCCGGGCCCAATACCCACCCTCCACTTT.

The chain links TRBV5-6 to TRBJ1-1, with D perhaps matching TRBD1 (5 bases). The V and J ends lost 4 bases and 4 bases respectively, with 14 bases between them. Germline CDR1 reads SGHDT; CDR2 reads YYEEEE. The CDR3 has 14 amino acids. This CDR3 is CASSLGTARTEAFF. The CDR3 DNA reads as TGTGCCAGCAGCCTGGGGACCGCCCGCACTGAAGCTTTCTTT.

The chain uses TRBV6-4 and TRBJ1-1; D is unclear. Looked up from germline, CDR1 is MRHNA and CDR2 is SNTAGT. V lost 6 bases and J 0 bases, leaving 11 bases between the germline ends. CDR3 length: 14 residues. The CDR3 DNA reads TGTGCCAGCAGATCGACAAATTTGAACACTGAAGCTTTCTTT. This codes for CASRSTNLNTEAFF.

The chain carries TRBV19 and TRBJ1-5; D is ambiguous. Germline V lookup: CDR1 LNHDA, CDR2 SQIVND (reference sequence). Trimming took off 3 bases at V and 3 bases at J, with 9 bases between the two ends. The CDR3 sequence is 14 residues long. The CDR3 loop is CASSIVQNNQPQHF. Written as DNA, the CDR3 is TGTGCCAGTAGTATCGTTCAGAACAATCAGCCCCAGCATTTT.

The chain joins TRBV30 to TRBJ1-2; D gene ambiguous. Between the trimmed V and J ends, which lost 5 bases and 8 bases, there was a span of 15 bases. Germline V lookup: CDR1 GTSNPN, CDR2 SVGIG (reference sequence). The CDR3 sequence is 12 residues long. CDR3 sequence: CAWSEGVWGYTF. The CDR3 DNA sequence: TGTGCCTGGTCTGAGGGAGTGTGGGGCTACACCTTC.

This chain connects TRBV5-6 to TRBJ1-1, with a weak D call TRBD1 (5 bases). CDR3 length: 15 amino acids. Germline V lookup: CDR1 SGHDT, CDR2 YYEEEE. The V and J ends lost 4 bases and 4 bases respectively, with 17 bases between them. The CDR3 here is CASSAIPRGGTEAFF. CDR3 bases: TGTGCCAGCAGCGCAATACCTAGGGGAGGCACTGAAGCTTTCTTT.

In this sample, this clone turned up once. The gene calls are TRBV11-2 and TRBJ2-2, with TRBD1 identical over 7 bases. CDR3 size: 16 residues. After removal of 3 bases from V and 5 bases from J, the junction contained 9 bases not matched to a gene. From germline, CDR1 is SGHAT and CDR2 FQNNGV. The CDR3 DNA is TGTGCCAGCAGCTTGACAGGGACCTATCCAACCGGGGAGCTGTTTTTT. Amino acids: CASSLTGTYPTGELFF.

A remark on this clone: Other nucleotide sequences from this sample produce the same CDR3. J is TRBJ1-2 and V is TRBV5-4; D not certain. This CDR3 is 13 amino acids long. CDR1 and CDR2 from the germline V gene are SGHNT and YYREEE (reference sequence). Trimming removed 4 bases from V and 5 bases from J, with 12 bases in between. The CDR3 region has the DNA TGTGCCAGCAGCCCGGACGGAAATTATGGCTACACCTTC. Amino acid sequence: CASSPDGNYGYTF.

The chain joins TRBV30 to TRBJ1-2; no definite D call. This CDR3 is 12 amino acids long. Trimming stripped 5 bases from V and 3 bases from J, with 10 bases between. Germline V gene lookup returns CDR1 GTSNPN and CDR2 SVGIG (reference sequence). The CDR3 loop reads CAWSRGHYGYTF. The CDR3 coding sequence is TGTGCCTGGTCCCGCGGGCACTATGGCTACACCTTC. Based on the CDR3 plus reference TRBV30 and TRBJ1-2, the full variable domain is SQTIHQWPATLVQPVGSPLSLECTVEGTSNPNLYWYRQAAGRGLQLLFYSVGIGQISSEVPQNLSASRPQDRQFILSSKKLLLSDSGFYLCAWSRGHYGYTFGSGTRLTVV.

This chain uses TRBV30 with TRBJ2-1; the D is unclear. The CDR3 is 16 amino acids. Germline V CDR1 and CDR2: GTSNPN, SVGIG (reference sequence). Trimming stripped 0 bases from V and 0 bases from J, with 12 bases between. The CDR3 DNA reads as TGTGCCTGGAGTGTAATGCGGACCCTCTCCTACAATGAGCAGTTCTTC. Protein: CAWSVMRTLSYNEQFF.

The chain uses TRBV28 and TRBJ2-7; maybe TRBD2 (6 bases). CDR1 MDHEN and CDR2 SYDVKM come from the germline V gene. Trimming took 7 bases from V and 2 from J, leaving 18 bases between them. The CDR3 consists of 15 residues. The CDR3 region has the DNA TGTGCCAGCAAGGAGGGTCCGGGGAACACCTACGAGCAGTACTTC. Protein: CASKEGPGNTYEQYF.

The rearrangement uses TRBV10-1 and TRBJ1-3; D is unclear. With 7 bases removed from V and 0 bases from J, the gap between germline ends came to 19 bases. Germline CDR1 is WNHNN and CDR2 is SYGVQD (reference sequence). The CDR3 has 17 residues. CDR3 protein: CASIVLGTANSGNTIYF. CDR3 nucleotides: TGCGCCAGCATTGTACTAGGCACGGCAAACTCTGGAAACACCATATATTTT.

The genes are TRBV7-9 and TRBJ2-5; no reliable D call. This CDR3 contains 14 residues. V was trimmed by 0 bases and J by 1 base, leaving 6 bases between them. The V gene's germline CDR1 is SEHNR and CDR2 FQNEAQ (reference sequence). Written as DNA, the CDR3 is TGTGCCAGCAGCTTAGCGCCAGGCCAAGAGACCCAGTACTTC. It encodes CASSLAPGQETQYF. The full variable domain, with the rest looked up from reference TRBV7-9 and TRBJ2-5, is DTGVSQNPRHKITKRGQNVTFRCDPISEHNRLYWYRQTLGQGPEFLTYFQNEAQLEKSRLLSDRFSAERPKGSFSTLEIQRTEQGDSAMYLCASSLAPGQETQYFGPGTRLLVL.

The rearrangement links TRBV7-8 to TRBJ1-6; D gene uncertain. The CDR3 runs 13 residues. From germline, CDR1 is SGHVS and CDR2 FQNEAQ. The V end was cut by 5 bases, the J end by 7 bases, with 9 bases between. As DNA, the CDR3 is TGTGCCAGCAGCCCGGCGGGGAATTCACCCCTCCACTTT. It is translated as CASSPAGNSPLHF.

The chain is built from TRBV4-1 and TRBJ2-1; TRBD2 matches at 15 bases. The germline V gene has CDR1 MGHRA and CDR2 YSYEKL. CDR3 size: 17 residues. The ends lost 3 bases at V and 2 bases at J; junction bases unmatched: 2. The CDR3 DNA sequence: TGCGCCAGCAGCCAGGGACTAGCGGGGGGTCCCTACAATGAGCAGTTCTTC. Amino acid sequence: CASSQGLAGGPYNEQFF.

In regard to this clone: Different DNA sequences within this sample yield the same CDR3. This rearrangement joins TRBV5-1 to TRBJ2-3; TRBD2 matches 9 bases. In germline, CDR1 is SGHRS, CDR2 YFSETQ. V lost 2 bases, J lost 3 bases, and 4 bases stayed unmatched. The CDR3 is 15 amino acids. The CDR3: CASSLPSGTTDTQYF. The CDR3 DNA reads TGCGCCAGCAGCTTACCTAGCGGGACGACAGATACGCAGTATTTT.

The rearrangement joins TRBV6-1 to TRBJ2-5; D unclear. With the DNA end fitting TRBJ2-7 better, the J assignment may be wrong. CDR1 is MNHNS and CDR2 is SASEGT in the germline V gene. The CDR3 is made up of 14 amino acids. CDR3 in amino acids: CASRPQAQVYEQYF. In DNA form, the CDR3 reads TGTGCCAGCAGGCCTCAGGCGCAGGTATACGAGCAGTACTTC.

The table lists this clone with a count of one. V is TRBV14 and J is TRBJ2-3; D not certain. This CDR3 comprises 14 residues. Germline CDR1 SGHDN, CDR2 FVKESK. Trimming took 0 bases from V and 9 from J, leaving 13 bases between them. The CDR3 nucleotides read TGTGCCAGCAGCCAAGATTTCAAGGTCGGCACGCAGTATTTT. Protein: CASSQDFKVGTQYF. Full variable domain (rest looked up from reference TRBV14 and TRBJ2-3): EAGVTQFPSHSVIEKGQTVTLRCDPISGHDNLYWYRRVMGKEIKFLLHFVKESKQDESGMPNNRFLAERTGGTYSTLKVQPAELEDSGVYFCASSQDFKVGTQYFGPGTRLTVL.

The chain joins TRBV6-6 to TRBJ2-1, with a weak D call TRBD2 (5 bases). This CDR3 contains 13 residues. The V gene lost 7 bases and the J gene lost 4 bases, with 11 bases spanning the gap. CDR1 and CDR2 from the germline V gene are MNHNY and SVGAGI (reference sequence). For the CDR3, the DNA is TGTGCCAGCAACCGGGAAGGGTACAATGAGCAGTTCTTC. Protein: CASNREGYNEQFF.

V and J are TRBV28 and TRBJ2-7; possibly TRBD1 or TRBD2 for D (5 bases each). The CDR3 has 13 residues. V shed 6 bases and J shed 2 bases, with 11 bases lying between them. Germline-derived CDR1 and CDR2 are MDHEN and SYDVKM. The CDR3 loop is CASSAGRAYEQYF. CDR3 DNA: TGTGCCAGCAGCGCAGGGAGAGCCTACGAGCAGTACTTC.

This clone occurred once. This CDR3 is also generated by other DNA sequences in the sample. V and J are TRBV7-8 and TRBJ1-5; 9 nucleotides align to TRBD1. This CDR3 region has 13 residues. Trimming removed 5 bases from V and 6 bases from J; junction bases left unmatched: 2. CDR1 and CDR2 (germline): SGHVS, FQNEAQ. CDR3 in DNA: TGTGCCAGCAGCGCGACAGGGGGTCAGCCCCAGCATTTT. Translating gives CASSATGGQPQHF.

With regard to this clone: Other DNA sequences within the sample encode an identical CDR3. The V call is TRBV10-3, the J call TRBJ1-1; D unresolved. There are 13 residues in the CDR3. V was pared by 5 bases and J by 1 base, with 8 bases between. The V gene's germline CDR1 is ENHRY and CDR2 SYGVKD. This CDR3 reads CAISRTENTEAFF. In DNA, the CDR3 is TGTGCCATCAGTCGGACGGAGAACACTGAAGCTTTCTTT.

The V gene is TRBV7-9, the J gene TRBJ2-6, with TRBD2 as a possible D gene (5 bases). With 3 bases removed from V and 0 bases from J, the gap between germline ends came to 15 bases. The V gene's germline CDR1 is SEHNR and CDR2 FQNEAQ (reference sequence). The CDR3 has 18 residues. CDR3 amino acids: CASSFRETMASGANVLTF. Written as DNA, the CDR3 is TGTGCCAGCAGCTTTCGGGAAACTATGGCCTCTGGGGCCAACGTCCTGACTTTC. The full variable domain, with the rest looked up from reference TRBV7-9 and TRBJ2-6, is DTGVSQNPRHKITKRGQNVTFRCDPISEHNRLYWYRQTLGQGPEFLTYFQNEAQLEKSRLLSDRFSAERPKGSFSTLEIQRTEQGDSAMYLCASSFRETMASGANVLTFGAGSRLTVL.

A single count supports this clone. V and J are TRBV30 and TRBJ1-4; TRBD1 might be the D (6 bases). The CDR3 has 13 residues. V shed 8 bases and J shed 5 bases, with 15 bases lying between them. Germline V gene lookup returns CDR1 GTSNPN and CDR2 SVGIG (reference sequence). CDR3 in amino acids: CAGTGGANEKLFF. The CDR3 DNA is TGTGCCGGAACCGGGGGGGCAAATGAAAAACTGTTTTTT.

The CDR3 region is CASRGQGDANSPLHF. DNA of the CDR3: TGCGCCAGCAGGGGGCAGGGGGACGCGAATTCACCCCTCCACTTT. The chain has TRBV5-1 and TRBJ1-6; TRBD1 matches at 7 bases. The trim removed 5 bases at V and 7 bases at J, leaving 9 bases unmatched. The CDR3 consists of 15 residues. The germline V gene encodes CDR1 SGHRS and CDR2 YFSETQ.

This clone was seen more than once but under ten times. The chain combines TRBV19 with TRBJ2-2, with D perhaps TRBD2 (7 bases). The germline V gene encodes CDR1 LNHDA and CDR2 SQIVND (reference sequence). V was cut by 2 bases and J by 0 bases, with 13 bases left in between. The CDR3 has 17 residues. CDR3 amino acids: CASSIRGAIANTGELFF. Written as DNA, the CDR3 is TGTGCCAGTAGTATACGGGGGGCAATAGCGAACACCGGGGAGCTGTTTTTT.

The chain couples TRBV7-3 to TRBJ1-1, with 8 bases lining up with TRBD1. The CDR3 contains 13 residues. Germline V CDR1 and CDR2: SGHTA, FQGTGA. Germline trimming cut 4 bases from V and 4 bases from J; bases unmatched to any gene: 2. The CDR3 DNA is TGTGCCAGCAGCTCCGGACAGGGCACTGAAGCTTTCTTT. Translation: CASSSGQGTEAFF.